This TCR beta chain was recovered during a study of T cell changes during pregnancy in multiple sclerosis. Profiled with immunoSEQ multiplex PCR; TCRdb holds only in-frame clones, not every one. The sample lists 70,000 to 75,000 clones, approximately 90% occurring once. Trimming left V 0 bases short and J 2 bases short, with 5 bases between. CDR3 length equals 13 residues. The V gene's germline CDR1 is LGHNA and CDR2 YSLEER. The chain carries TRBV4-3 and TRBJ2-7, with TRBD2 as a possible D gene (5 bases). The receptor was isolated from a female donor in good health, enrolled as a control in a pregnancy study. This material consisted of peripheral blood, taken in the second trimester of pregnancy. CDR3 protein: CASSQEEAYEQYF. CDR3 nucleotide sequence: TGCGCCAGCAGCCAAGAGGAGGCCTACGAGCAGTACTTC.